This TCR beta chain is from a study of vaccination effects on CD4 cells after COVID-19. Study details: The authors sampled three convalescent patients early and late after vaccination.

Regarding this clone: Its matching antigen is unknown.

Libraries were prepared by immunoSEQ multiplex PCR; TCRdb keeps only in-frame clonotypes and omits some of them. The table includes tens of thousands of clones, around 80% detected once. Around day 10 of culture, CD4+ T cells were separated out. Their SARS-CoV-2 infection, verified by PCR, occurred between March and December 2020. Subjects were given two BNT162b2 or mRNA-1273 vaccine doses. Broader study findings: The study found that post-vaccine spike-reactive clones in convalescents were mainly new vaccine-induced clones.

Here the sequenced sample was CD4+ T cells from PBMCs cultured without peptide, taken after COVID-19 vaccination. This TCR was recovered from a human donor who had a prior SARS-CoV-2 infection.

The CDR3 loop reads CASSQEGTAQLQYF. CDR3 bases: TGTGCCAGCAGCCAAGAGGGGACAGCTCAACTTCAGTACTTC. The gene calls are TRBV3-1 (or the pseudogene TRBV3-2) and TRBJ2-7; 7 bases match TRBD1. Trimming at V came to 0 bases and at J to 10 bases, leaving 9 bases not matched to a gene. Germline CDR1 LGHDT, CDR2 YNNKEL (reference sequence). The CDR3 sequence is 14 residues long.